The T cell receptor (beta chain) described here comes from a study of blood T cells in healthy people across ages. As concerns this clonotype: Its antigen is still unknown.

The use of a sample-barcoded 5' primer and a J-beta primer mix characterized a second PCR of roughly 6 to 11 cycles. A tag from a template-switch adaptor with 12 random nucleotides marked each cDNA molecule. TCRdb re-called the 5' RACE reads through MiXCR, storing one row per CDR3 protein. The data hold roughly 830,000 distinct CDR3 sequences, with around 62% observed a single time. Every donor contributed 8 to 10 milliliters of peripheral blood by blood draw. Study-wide results and caveats: The diversity estimates, figures obtained from one million T cells, were considered underestimates. Age showed a roughly linear inverse relationship with TCR beta diversity per million T cells.

This CDR3 is 13 amino acids long. In germline, CDR1 is DFQATT, CDR2 SNEGSKA (reference sequence). V was shortened by 6 bases and J by 2 bases, with 13 bases between the two germline ends. The TCR was taken from a man aged 25 to 45 in good health. Sample: blood. The gene calls are TRBV20-1 and TRBJ1-1; TRBD1 might be the D (5 bases). CDR3 DNA: TGCAGTGCCGGGGACGAGCCCAACACTGAAGCTTTCTTT. Its translation is CSAGDEPNTEAFF.